This TCR beta chain is drawn from a study of response to subunit inactivated influenza vaccine (dated by TCRdb to the late 2010s). Background on the whole study: Deep quantitative profiling of the T cell receptor repertoire was used in the study to follow responses to a trivalent subunit inactivated influenza vaccine.

This clonotype has more than one count but fewer than ten. This clone's antigen is unknown. Base qualities were left out, and no much larger clone turns up one base away. The trim is 5 bases for V and 0 bases for J, with a gap of 20 bases between the germline ends. For CDR1 and CDR2, the germline V gene lists KGHSH and LQKENI. The CDR3 runs 18 residues from the cysteine to the phenylalanine. Just the 54-base CDR3 DNA is kept, in frame starting at base 1. Overall study outcomes, separate from this receptor: The authors suggested that each seasonal influenza vaccination may recruit only a limited number of new T cells.

The library was made by RT-PCR. These reads were obtained on an Illumina HiSeq 2500. TCRdb trimmed the raw reads at Q25, called clones with MiXCR and kept productive beta chains. Rows are combined by CDR3 protein, so each entry shows the most common genes and DNA. Here the sample has 550,000 to 650,000 distinct CDR3 sequences; 12% occur a single time. About a tenth of the sample comes from the top ten. The chain joins TRBV18 to TRBJ1-3; a tentative D match to TRBD1 spans 5 bases. The TCR originated in a man between 50 and 59 years old who received an inactivated influenza vaccine. Donor details come from another sample of the same person, matched by shared clones. The sample in question was PBMCs from blood, obtained on the day of vaccination. The nucleotide sequence reads TGTGCCAGCTCATTGCAGGGAAGCCCCTTCGGCTCTGGAAACACCATATATTTT. It translates as CASSLQGSPFGSGNTIYF.